The 32 T cell receptor beta chains below were found in one sample sequenced in a study of blood T cell repertoires in COVID-19. Repertoires were generated with immunoSEQ multiplex PCR, while TCRdb's copy carries only in-frame clones and drops some. Of about 170,000 clones listed, approximately 86% were seen once; the top ten hold roughly a tenth. Material for sequencing was peripheral blood. These TCRs come from a woman of 80 years or more with active or convalescent COVID-19.

This clone has just one count. The V and J genes are TRBV2 and TRBJ2-6; 10 bases are shared with TRBD2. V shed 2 bases, J shed 0 bases, and the junction held 7 bases outside the gene matches. Germline V gene lookup returns CDR1 SNHLY and CDR2 FYNNEI. The CDR3 is made up of 19 amino acids. This chain's CDR3 is CASSERVAGGLSGANVLTF. CDR3 DNA: TGTGCCAGCAGTGAACGGGTAGCGGGAGGACTCTCTGGGGCCAACGTCCTGACTTTC.

This clone was observed once. The chain employs TRBV19 and TRBJ1-1; D uncertain. The CDR3 is 15 residues long. CDR1 is LNHDA and CDR2 is SQIVND in the germline V gene (reference sequence). Trimming shortened V by 6 bases and J by 0 bases, and 14 bases separated the two germline ends. CDR3 nucleotide sequence: TGTGCCAGTAGCCCCCTTTCGGCGGTGAACACTGAAGCTTTCTTT. It is translated as CASSPLSAVNTEAFF.

In DNA, the CDR3 is TGTGCCAGCAGCCGGAGTCCCCCAGGGGGAACTGAAAAACTGTTTTTT. Its translation is CASSRSPPGGTEKLFF. The chain combines TRBV5-4 with TRBJ1-4, with TRBD1 matching 7 bases. The V and J ends lost 4 bases and 7 bases, in that order; junction bases with no gene match: 13. This CDR3 region has 16 residues. The germline V gene has CDR1 SGHNT and CDR2 YYREEE (reference sequence).

The J gene is TRBJ1-2, the V gene TRBV18, with 7 nucleotides matching TRBD1. The J segment lost 5 bases and the V segment lost 2 bases, leaving 5 bases of the junction unmatched. Germline V gene lookup returns CDR1 KGHSH and CDR2 LQKENI. The CDR3 is made up of 14 amino acids. CDR3 residues: CASSPDRVRYGYTF. The CDR3 nucleotides are TGTGCCAGCTCACCAGACAGGGTGAGATATGGCTACACCTTC. Using reference TRBV18 and TRBJ1-2 for the parts outside the CDR3, the full variable domain is NAGVMQNPRHLVRRRGQEARLRCSPMKGHSHVYWYRQLPEEGLKFMVYLQKENIIDESGMPKERFSAEFPKEGPSILRIQQVVRGDSAAYFCASSPDRVRYGYTFGSGTRLTVV.

The chain recombines TRBV4-1 with TRBJ1-3; a weak D match, TRBD1 (6 bases). Trimming left V 4 bases short and J 0 bases short, with 16 bases between. This CDR3 region has 17 residues. The germline V gene encodes CDR1 MGHRA and CDR2 YSYEKL. The CDR3 loop is CASSPQGQAHSGNTIYF. CDR3 sequence (DNA): TGCGCCAGCAGCCCTCAGGGGCAGGCGCACTCTGGAAACACCATATATTTT.

V is TRBV6-5 and J is TRBJ1-4; weak D call: TRBD1 (6 bases). V lost 8 bases to trimming and J lost 8 bases, with 18 bases between them. CDR1 and CDR2 (germline): MNHEY, SVGAGI. The CDR3 totals 14 residues. The CDR3 nucleotides are TGTGCCAGCGCAGTATCACAGGGTTGGGAAAAACTGTTTTTT. Translating gives CASAVSQGWEKLFF.

V and J are TRBV19 and TRBJ2-2; 9 bases map to TRBD2. Germline assignment: CDR1 LNHDA and CDR2 SQIVND (reference sequence). The CDR3 totals 14 residues. J lost 2 bases, V lost 7 bases, and 2 bases had no gene match. CDR3 region: CASMRGGNTGELFF. CDR3 bases: TGTGCCAGTATGCGGGGGGGTAACACCGGGGAGCTGTTTTTT.

This chain links TRBV30 with TRBJ2-1, with 10 bases that match TRBD2. The junction had 14 bases not matched to a gene; V was cut back by 6 bases and J by 9 bases. Germline CDR1 is GTSNPN and CDR2 is SVGIG (reference sequence). This CDR3 has 15 residues. DNA of the CDR3: TGTGCCTGTCCCTCCCGAGCGGGAGGGGAAGGTGAGCAGTTCTTC. It codes for CACPSRAGGEGEQFF.

The rearrangement uses TRBV11-2 and TRBJ2-3, with a possible D match to TRBD2 (6 bases). The CDR3 consists of 13 residues. The V and J ends lost 2 bases and 10 bases respectively, with 13 bases between them. CDR1 and CDR2 from the germline V gene are SGHAT and FQNNGV. CDR3 region: CASSLSAGNAQYF. CDR3 nucleotides: TGTGCCAGCAGCTTATCAGCGGGCAATGCGCAGTATTTT.

This chain joins TRBV2 and TRBJ2-7; no definite D call. Germline V gene data show CDR1 as SNHLY and CDR2 as FYNNEI. This CDR3 has 17 amino acids. The V end lost 8 bases, the J end lost 4 bases, and 27 bases lay between the germline ends. CDR3 DNA sequence: TGTGCCAGCTCGCCGAATTTCCCGGCCGCGCTGAGGTACGAGCAGTACTTC. The encoded protein is CASSPNFPAALRYEQYF.

The gene calls are TRBV5-4 and TRBJ2-5; D is ambiguous. The CDR3 length is 16 residues. Germline-derived CDR1 and CDR2 are SGHNT and YYREEE (reference sequence). Trimming stripped 0 bases from V and 5 bases from J, with 17 bases between. This CDR3 reads CASSLGIRRVGETQYF. DNA of the CDR3: TGTGCCAGCAGCTTGGGGATACGGAGAGTCGGGGAGACCCAGTACTTC.

V gene TRBV7-5 combines with J gene TRBJ1-2; the DNA was not used to check the table's D call, TRBD1. TRBV7-5 is a listed pseudogene. The CDR3 runs 15 residues. CDR3 sequence (DNA): TGTGCCAGAAGCTTAGGGCAGGCTCCTAACTATGGCTACACCTTC. Protein: CARSLGQAPNYGYTF.

The rearrangement joins TRBV27 to TRBJ2-6; no definite D call. The CDR3 has 15 residues. Trimming shortened V by 2 bases and J by 4 bases, and 9 bases separated the two germline ends. CDR1 is MNHEY and CDR2 is SMNVEV in the germline V gene (reference sequence). CDR3 in DNA: TGTGCCAGCAGTTTACGCGGAACGGGGGCCAACGTCCTGACTTTC. Protein product: CASSLRGTGANVLTF.

This chain uses TRBV2 with TRBJ2-2; 13 bases are shared with TRBD2. The V gene end was trimmed by 6 bases and the J gene end by 6 bases; junction bases not matched to a gene: 4. Germline assignment: CDR1 SNHLY and CDR2 FYNNEI. This CDR3 is built from 15 residues. CDR3 residues: CASRGLAGTPGELFF. CDR3 nucleotides: TGTGCCAGCAGGGGACTAGCGGGAACCCCCGGGGAGCTGTTTTTT.

The V and J genes are TRBV5-1 and TRBJ1-2; 7 bases match TRBD1. Germline CDR1 SGHRS, CDR2 YFSETQ. The CDR3 has 12 amino acids. After removal of 5 bases from V and 9 bases from J, the junction contained 7 bases not matched to a gene. The CDR3, as DNA: TGCGCCAGCAGTCCCGACAGGGCCCGCTACACCTTC. Its protein product is CASSPDRARYTF.

The V and J genes are TRBV4-1 and TRBJ2-7, with 8 bases fitting TRBD2. J was trimmed by 2 bases and V by 0 bases; bases with no gene match: 9. Germline V CDR1 and CDR2: MGHRA, YSYEKL. The CDR3 consists of 17 residues. This CDR3 reads CASSQEGRLAGTYEQYF. Written as DNA, the CDR3 is TGCGCCAGCAGCCAAGAGGGTCGGCTAGCGGGCACCTACGAGCAGTACTTC.

The V gene is TRBV2, the J gene TRBJ2-5, with TRBD1 as a possible D gene (5 bases). From germline, CDR1 is SNHLY and CDR2 FYNNEI. The V end was cut by 2 bases, the J end by 2 bases, with 12 bases between. The CDR3 length is 15 residues. CDR3 amino acids: CASSERSQGQETQYF. In nucleotides, the CDR3 is TGTGCCAGCAGTGAAAGGAGCCAGGGACAAGAGACCCAGTACTTC.

The count of this clone is one. V is TRBV7-8 and J is TRBJ2-2; TRBD2 agrees at 9 bases. Looked up from germline, CDR1 is SGHVS and CDR2 is FQNEAQ. The CDR3 loop spans 15 amino acids. V shed 5 bases and J 3 bases; nucleotides not matched to a gene: 4. CDR3 region: CASSRRTSDTGELFF. CDR3 nucleotides: TGTGCCAGCAGCCGTCGGACTAGCGACACCGGGGAGCTGTTTTTT.

This clone was observed a few times. This chain links TRBV19 with TRBJ1-1, with D possibly TRBD1 on 5 matching bases. The V gene's germline CDR1 is LNHDA and CDR2 SQIVND (reference sequence). The germline V and J ends were trimmed by 9 bases and 4 bases, with 24 bases remaining between them. The CDR3 is 16 residues long. CDR3 region: CASHNRDGRGGTEAFF. CDR3 DNA sequence: TGTGCCAGCCATAATAGGGACGGACGGGGGGGCACTGAAGCTTTCTTT.

The chain combines TRBV5-1 with TRBJ1-3, with TRBD1 as a possible D gene (6 bases). Germline CDR1 SGHRS, CDR2 YFSETQ. The CDR3 contains 14 residues. V was trimmed by 4 bases and J by 2 bases, leaving 10 bases between them. The CDR3 DNA follows: TGCGCCAGCAGCGAGGGGACAACTGGAAACACCATATATTTT. Amino acids: CASSEGTTGNTIYF.

The chain is built from TRBV4-2 and TRBJ1-5, with 7 bases aligning to TRBD1. This CDR3 is built from 15 residues. The J segment lost 2 bases and the V segment lost 2 bases, leaving 3 bases of the junction unmatched. CDR1 and CDR2 from the germline V gene are LGHNA and YNFKEQ. In DNA form, the CDR3 reads TGTGCCAGCAGCCAACACGGACAGGGCAATCAGCCCCAGCATTTT. It codes for CASSQHGQGNQPQHF.

This chain uses TRBV29-1 with TRBJ2-2, with D perhaps matching TRBD1 (6 bases). The V end lost 7 bases, the J end lost 6 bases, and 18 bases lay between the germline ends. The CDR3 contains 14 residues. Looked up from germline, CDR1 is SQVTM and CDR2 is ANQGSEA. The CDR3 DNA follows: TGCAGCGGCATACGAGGGGGTAACGCCGGGGAGCTGTTTTTT. Translating gives CSGIRGGNAGELFF.

The chain is built from TRBV12-3 or TRBV12-4 and TRBJ1-1, with unresolved D. This CDR3 comprises 12 residues. V lost 3 bases and J 11 bases, leaving 13 bases between the germline ends. Written as DNA, the CDR3 is TGTGCCAGCAGTTTCGGGCGGGAAGGGGCTTTCTTT. It translates to CASSFGREGAFF.

This clone was recorded once. The gene calls are TRBV19 and TRBJ2-5; TRBD2 might be the D (6 bases). This CDR3 has 13 amino acids. Per germline, CDR1 LNHDA and CDR2 SQIVND (reference sequence). Trimming took off 7 bases at V and 4 bases at J, with 13 bases between the two ends. In DNA, the CDR3 is TGTGCCAGTATGGAATCAGCGGGAGAGACCCAGTACTTC. It encodes CASMESAGETQYF.

This clone was detected once. This sequence joins TRBV21-1 and TRBJ1-2; the table's D gene call, TRBD1, was not cross checked with the DNA. TRBV21-1 is labeled a pseudogene. The CDR3 spans 16 residues. The CDR3 DNA reads as TGTGCCAGCAGCAAAAAAAAACTGACAGGGGAATATGGCTACACCTTC. Translating gives CASSKKKLTGEYGYTF.

The J gene is TRBJ1-3, the V gene TRBV3-1 (or the pseudogene TRBV3-2), with no clear D. Germline-derived CDR1 and CDR2 are LGHDT and YNNKEL (reference sequence). The length of the CDR3 is 15 residues. Trimming took off 1 base at V and 0 bases at J, with 7 bases between the two ends. The DNA for the CDR3 is TGTGCCAGCAGCCAAGGCACAGCCTCTGGAAACACCATATATTTT. This translates into CASSQGTASGNTIYF.

J is TRBJ1-6 and V is TRBV10-3; 7 nucleotides align to TRBD1. This CDR3 has 15 residues. Trimming cost V 8 bases and J 8 bases; bases outside gene matches: 12. Germline CDR1 ENHRY, CDR2 SYGVKD. CDR3 loop: CAIGLTGSGDSPLHF. CDR3 coding DNA: TGTGCCATCGGCCTGACAGGGTCGGGGGATTCACCCCTCCACTTT.

Written as DNA, the CDR3 is TGTGCCAGCTCACCTGGGGGGATCCAAGAGACCCAGTACTTC. Protein: CASSPGGIQETQYF. This chain joins TRBV18 and TRBJ2-5; a weak D match, TRBD2 (6 bases). Germline assignment: CDR1 KGHSH and CDR2 LQKENI. The CDR3 has 14 residues. V was pared by 3 bases and J by 1 base, with 9 bases between.

J is TRBJ1-5 and V is TRBV7-2; 7 bases agree with TRBD1. The CDR3 runs to 13 residues. In germline, CDR1 is SGHTA, CDR2 FQGNSA. Losses at the gene ends were 4 bases for V and 7 bases for J; bases not matched to a gene: 4. Here the CDR3 DNA reads TGTGCCAGCAGCTCAGACAGGGTGCAGCCCCAGCATTTT. Amino acid sequence: CASSSDRVQPQHF. Full variable domain (outside the CDR3, taken from reference TRBV7-2 and TRBJ1-5): GAGVSQSPSNKVTEKGKDVELRCDPISGHTALYWYRQSLGQGLEFLIYFQGNSAPDKSGLPSDRFSAERTGGSVSTLTIQRTQQEDSAVYLCASSSDRVQPQHFGDGTRLSIL.

The chain joins TRBV27 to TRBJ1-2; no clear D. The germline gives CDR1 MNHEY, CDR2 SMNVEV (reference sequence). V lost 5 bases and J 8 bases, leaving 12 bases between the germline ends. CDR3 length: 12 residues. CDR3 nucleotide sequence: TGTGCCAGCAGTCCAACCCCCGGGGGCTACACCTTC. This sequence encodes CASSPTPGGYTF.

The chain links TRBV7-9 to TRBJ2-7, with 10 bases that match TRBD1. The CDR3 has 12 residues. The trim removed 1 base at V and 11 bases at J, leaving 2 bases unmatched. CDR1 SEHNR and CDR2 FQNEAQ come from the germline V gene (reference sequence). The CDR3 loop reads CASSLGQGAEYF. In DNA form, the CDR3 reads TGTGCCAGCAGCTTAGGACAGGGGGCGGAGTACTTC.

The chain links TRBV28 to TRBJ2-7; the D gene is possibly TRBD1 (6 bases). The CDR3 length is 11 residues. CDR1 MDHEN and CDR2 SYDVKM come from the germline V gene. The V end was cut by 4 bases, the J end by 7 bases, with 8 bases between. The CDR3 protein is CASSWGREQYF. The CDR3 coding sequence is TGTGCCAGCAGTTGGGGGCGGGAGCAGTACTTC.